Below, 29 T cell receptor beta chains from the same sample are listed, as sequenced in a study of T cells after yellow fever vaccination. TCRdb itself ran the 5' RACE reads through MiXCR, one entry per CDR3 protein. Here the sample spans a few hundred thousand distinct CDR3 sequences, roughly 4% being singletons. The sequencing here drew on PBMCs, taken 5 days after the yellow fever booster vaccination. The source is a man aged 18 to 30 who received the YFV17D yellow fever vaccine.

This clonotype was detected only a few times. The rearrangement joins TRBV5-1 to TRBJ2-2; D is possibly TRBD1 (6 bases). V lost 4 bases and J 8 bases, leaving 15 bases between the germline ends. Germline V lookup: CDR1 SGHRS, CDR2 YFSETQ. CDR3 length: 14 residues. This chain's CDR3 is CASSPYRVGGELFF. CDR3 nucleotides: TGCGCCAGCAGCCCATACAGGGTCGGTGGGGAGCTGTTTTTT.

This clonotype was counted a few times. This CDR3 reads CSARSRARWTTEAFF. The CDR3 DNA follows: TGCAGTGCTAGAAGTAGGGCGAGGTGGACCACTGAAGCTTTCTTT. V gene TRBV20-1 combines with J gene TRBJ1-1; D is ambiguous. The CDR3 contains 15 residues. The germline V and J ends were trimmed by 2 bases and 4 bases, with 17 bases remaining between them. Germline V lookup: CDR1 DFQATT, CDR2 SNEGSKA (reference sequence).

This clonotype was counted ten times or more. The V call is TRBV5-1, the J call TRBJ2-2; 8 positions agree with TRBD1. CDR1 and CDR2 from the germline V gene are SGHRS and YFSETQ. The CDR3 loop spans 15 amino acids. V dropped 5 bases and J dropped 4; count of bases not matched to a gene: 7. CDR3 sequence reads: CASRQGVPFTGELFF. CDR3 DNA: TGCGCCAGCAGACAGGGGGTCCCGTTCACCGGGGAGCTGTTTTTT. The full variable domain, rest sourced from reference TRBV5-1 and TRBJ2-2, is KAGVTQTPRYLIKTRGQQVTLSCSPISGHRSVSWYQQTPGQGLQFLFEYFSETQRNKGNFPGRFSGRQFSNSRSEMNVSTLELGDSALYLCASRQGVPFTGELFFGEGSRLTVL.

This clonotype was observed a few times. The chain has TRBV28 and TRBJ2-2; TRBD2 might be the D (7 bases). The germline V and J ends were trimmed by 5 bases and 5 bases, with 15 bases remaining between them. Germline values: CDR1 MDHEN, CDR2 SYDVKM. The CDR3 consists of 15 residues. The CDR3 DNA reads TGTGCCAGCAGTCCCGGGCGGGGGCAAACCGGGGAGCTGTTTTTT. This translates into CASSPGRGQTGELFF.

This clonotype has at least ten counts. This chain links TRBV12-3 or TRBV12-4 with TRBJ2-5; 7 nucleotides line up with TRBD1. This CDR3 has 14 residues. J lost 4 bases, V lost 7 bases, and 9 bases had no gene match. The CDR3 spells CASKTGVSAETQYF. The CDR3 coding sequence is TGTGCCAGCAAAACAGGGGTGTCGGCAGAGACCCAGTACTTC.

This clonotype was found many times. The chain employs TRBV6-4 and TRBJ2-2; D might be TRBD1 or TRBD2, each matching 5 bases. This CDR3 is 14 amino acids long. Germline V CDR1 and CDR2: MRHNA, SNTAGT. With 7 bases removed from V and 1 base from J, the gap between germline ends came to 10 bases. The CDR3 sequence is CASNRDGNTGELFF. The CDR3 nucleotides are TGTGCCAGCAACCGGGACGGGAACACCGGGGAGCTGTTTTTT.

A few counts support this clonotype. The chain is built from TRBV7-9 and TRBJ2-1; 7 bases agree with TRBD2. V trimming: 1 base; J trimming: 3 bases; junction bases outside the gene matches: 6. Germline lookup yields CDR1 SEHNR and CDR2 FQNEAQ (reference sequence). The CDR3 contains 16 residues. This CDR3 reads CASSLVGGTFYNEQFF. The DNA for the CDR3 is TGTGCCAGCAGCTTAGTCGGGGGGACCTTCTACAATGAGCAGTTCTTC.

This clonotype was counted at least ten times. V is TRBV6-2 or TRBV6-3 and J is TRBJ2-5; 8 bases are a match to TRBD2. The CDR3 has 13 residues. V lost 6 bases and J lost 5; bases outside the gene matches: 5. Germline V gives CDR1 MNHEY, CDR2 SVGEGT. The CDR3 DNA reads as TGTGCCAGCAGGCCAGCGGGGGTGGAGACCCAGTACTTC. As protein: CASRPAGVETQYF.

This clonotype came up a few times. V is TRBV29-1 and J is TRBJ2-3; maybe TRBD1 (5 bases). V lost 4 bases and J 2 bases, leaving 13 bases between the germline ends. In germline, CDR1 is SQVTM, CDR2 ANQGSEA. The CDR3 length is 14 residues. In nucleotides, the CDR3 is TGCAGCGTTGCAGGGTCGGGCGTCACAGATACGCAGTATTTT. Translation gives CSVAGSGVTDTQYF.

The chain recombines TRBV5-1 with TRBJ1-5, with D perhaps matching TRBD1 (6 bases). Trimming removed 1 base at V and 0 bases at J, with 11 bases between. The CDR3 is 16 amino acids. Looked up from germline, CDR1 is SGHRS and CDR2 is YFSETQ. CDR3 residues: CASSLPDRHSNQPQHF. The CDR3 coding sequence is TGCGCCAGCAGCTTGCCGGACAGACATAGCAATCAGCCCCAGCATTTT.

This chain uses TRBV7-3 with TRBJ2-2, with TRBD2 matching over 8 bases. The J segment lost 4 bases and the V segment lost 6 bases, leaving 16 bases of the junction unmatched. The germline V gene has CDR1 SGHTA and CDR2 FQGTGA. The CDR3 has 18 residues. CDR3 sequence (DNA): TGTGCCAGCAGTCAGTACCCCCTCGGGGGGGGAGGCACCGGGGAGCTGTTTTTT. It yields the protein CASSQYPLGGGGTGELFF.

The V and J genes are TRBV6-1 and TRBJ1-5; possible D gene TRBD1, 6 bases. CDR1 is MNHNS and CDR2 is SASEGT in the germline V gene. V dropped 7 bases and J dropped 6 bases, with 13 bases sitting between them. The CDR3 totals 13 residues. CDR3 nucleotides: TGTGCCAGCAAACCGACAGGTGGTCAGCCCCAGCATTTT. It encodes CASKPTGGQPQHF.

The chain carries TRBV6-5 and TRBJ2-3; 11 nucleotides match TRBD2. The CDR3 has 14 amino acids. The germline V gene encodes CDR1 MNHEY and CDR2 SVGAGI. Trimming took 6 bases from V and 4 from J; bases not matched to a gene: 3. For the CDR3, the DNA is TGTGCCAGCAGGACTAGCGGGGCAGCAGATACGCAGTATTTT. This gives the protein CASRTSGAADTQYF.

In its sample, this clonotype was seen a few times. The chain is built from TRBV5-1 and TRBJ1-6, with D unclear. CDR1 and CDR2 (germline): SGHRS, YFSETQ. V was trimmed by 1 base and J by 10 bases, leaving 12 bases between them. CDR3 length: 14 residues. This chain's CDR3 is CASSLYQKGSPLHF. CDR3 in DNA: TGCGCCAGCAGCTTGTACCAGAAGGGATCACCCCTCCACTTT.

In its sample, this clonotype was seen many times. The germline gene is not matched at one end of the junction; a read error may be the cause. The chain uses TRBV5-5 and TRBJ2-1; no reliable D call. Germline values: CDR1 SGHKS, CDR2 YYEKEE (reference sequence). This CDR3 comprises 11 residues. The CDR3 sequence is CASSLTNEQFF. The CDR3 DNA sequence: TGCGCCAGCAGCTTGACCAATGAGCAGTTCTTC.

This clonotype was detected a few times. A junction end diverges from the germline sequence, so it may reflect a read error. The CDR3 region has the DNA TGTGCTAGCAGCTTGGCTACAGGGGCCCCAAAAGAGACCCAGTACTTC. Translation gives CASSLATGAPKETQYF. The chain employs TRBV7-7 and TRBJ2-5; 7 bases fit TRBD1. In germline, CDR1 is SSHAT, CDR2 FNYEAQ (reference sequence). The CDR3 totals 16 residues.

This sequence joins TRBV11-2 and TRBJ2-3; D is undetermined. From germline, CDR1 is SGHAT and CDR2 FQNNGV. The CDR3 is 13 amino acids. V was pared by 5 bases and J by 6 bases, with 12 bases between. The CDR3 sequence: CASSNRPLDTQYF. CDR3 nucleotides: TGTGCCAGCAGCAATCGACCCCTCGATACGCAGTATTTT. Variable domain in full (rest from reference TRBV11-2 and TRBJ2-3): EAGVAQSPRYKIIEKRQSVAFWCNPISGHATLYWYQQILGQGPKLLIQFQNNGVVDDSQLPKDRFSAERLKGVDSTLKIQPAKLEDSAVYLCASSNRPLDTQYFGPGTRLTVL.

The J gene is TRBJ2-7, the V gene TRBV2; D gene uncertain. V was trimmed by 2 bases and J by 4 bases, leaving 3 bases between them. The germline V gene has CDR1 SNHLY and CDR2 FYNNEI. The CDR3 spans 11 residues. The CDR3: CASSEYYEQYV. The CDR3 nucleotides are TGTGCCAGCAGTGAATATTACGAGCAGTACGTC.

This clonotype appeared a few times. CDR3 nucleotides: TGTGCCAGCAGCTTGGTTTCAGGGGATACGCAGTATTTT. It specifies CASSLVSGDTQYF. This sequence joins TRBV5-6 and TRBJ2-3; D possibly corresponds to TRBD1 (5 bases). The germline V and J ends were trimmed by 0 bases and 6 bases, with 8 bases remaining between them. The germline CDR1 and CDR2 sequences are SGHDT and YYEEEE. The CDR3 has 13 amino acids.

This clonotype has more than one count but fewer than ten. V is TRBV5-6 and J is TRBJ2-3, with TRBD2 matching over 9 bases. The V and J ends lost 2 bases and 7 bases, in that order; junction bases with no gene match: 20. CDR3 length: 19 amino acids. CDR1 SGHDT and CDR2 YYEEEE come from the germline V gene. The CDR3 reads CASSLRSRKLAGPRNTQYF. The CDR3 bases are TGTGCCAGCAGCTTAAGGTCTCGGAAACTAGCGGGCCCACGGAATACGCAGTATTTT.

J is TRBJ2-5 and V is TRBV4-3; perhaps TRBD1 as D (6 bases). Per germline, CDR1 LGHNA and CDR2 YSLEER. Trimming took off 1 base at V and 7 bases at J, with 13 bases between the two ends. The CDR3 has 14 residues. CDR3 bases: TGCGCCAGCAGCCAAGCCTTGGGGGCAGGGACCCAGTACTTC. Its translation: CASSQALGAGTQYF.

In its sample, this clonotype was seen a few times. This chain links TRBV7-2 with TRBJ2-2; TRBD2 is a possible D gene (6 bases). This CDR3 region has 16 residues. V lost 4 bases and J 2 bases, leaving 14 bases between the germline ends. The germline CDR1 and CDR2 sequences are SGHTA and FQGNSA. In DNA form, the CDR3 reads TGTGCCAGCAGCTCCCGACCGGGACTTAACACCGGGGAGCTGTTTTTT. Amino acid sequence: CASSSRPGLNTGELFF.

The rearrangement links TRBV20-1 to TRBJ1-2, with TRBD1 matching 7 bases. V shed 1 base and J 5 bases; nucleotides not matched to a gene: 4. The CDR3 loop spans 13 amino acids. The germline V gene encodes CDR1 DFQATT and CDR2 SNEGSKA (reference sequence). CDR3 nucleotide sequence: TGCAGTGCTAGAGTGGGGGACAGTTATGGCTACACCTTC. Residues: CSARVGDSYGYTF.

The sample holds a few counts of this clonotype. The chain recombines TRBV5-4 with TRBJ2-7; tentatively, D is TRBD1 or TRBD2 (6 bases each). Germline values: CDR1 SGHNT, CDR2 YYREEE (reference sequence). This CDR3 contains 16 residues. V shed 4 bases and J shed 5 bases, with 22 bases lying between them. The CDR3 loop reads CASSRGGTSWSDEQYF. CDR3 nucleotide sequence: TGTGCCAGCAGCCGAGGGGGGACCTCTTGGAGCGACGAGCAGTACTTC.

This clonotype was picked up many times. The chain couples TRBV6-2 or TRBV6-3 to TRBJ1-1, with TRBD1 as a possible D gene (6 bases). This CDR3 comprises 13 residues. Per the germline V gene, CDR1 is MNHEY and CDR2 is SVGEGT. Between the trimmed V and J ends, which lost 9 bases and 5 bases, there was a span of 16 bases. CDR3 amino acids: CASWDTDGTEAFF. The CDR3 coding sequence is TGTGCCAGTTGGGACACAGACGGGACTGAAGCTTTCTTT.

The chain employs TRBV4-1 and TRBJ2-7, with D possibly matching TRBD2 (5 bases). The V gene lost 7 bases and the J gene lost 0 bases, with 13 bases spanning the gap. CDR3 length: 14 residues. Germline assignment: CDR1 MGHRA and CDR2 YSYEKL. CDR3 sequence (DNA): TGCGCCAGCACATGGAGGAGAGGCTCCTACGAGCAGTACTTC. Amino acid sequence: CASTWRRGSYEQYF.

For the CDR3, the DNA is TGTGCCAGCAGCCGCGACAGGGTTCAGCCCCAGCATTTT. Its translation is CASSRDRVQPQHF. V gene TRBV7-2 combines with J gene TRBJ1-5; 7 bases agree with TRBD1. CDR3 length: 13 amino acids. Per the germline V gene, CDR1 is SGHTA and CDR2 is FQGNSA. V lost 5 bases, J lost 6 bases, and 4 bases stayed unmatched.

A few counts support this clonotype. The genes are TRBV7-2 and TRBJ2-7; possibly TRBD1 or TRBD2 for D (6 bases each). The CDR3 sequence is 13 residues long. Germline CDR1 and CDR2: SGHTA and FQGNSA. Deletions cut 5 bases from V and 7 bases from J, with 15 bases between. The CDR3 DNA follows: TGTGCCAGCAGCCGGGGCCGGGGGCGAGAGCAGTACGTC. It codes for CASSRGRGREQYV.

The chain has TRBV4-1 and TRBJ2-5; TRBD2 matches at 9 bases. The CDR3 covers 15 residues. Germline V CDR1 and CDR2: MGHRA, YSYEKL. V gave up 3 bases and J gave up 7 bases; unmatched junction bases: 9. The CDR3 bases are TGCGCCAGCAGCCAGCTAGCGGGGCCCTGGGGGACCCAGTACTTC. Protein sequence: CASSQLAGPWGTQYF.